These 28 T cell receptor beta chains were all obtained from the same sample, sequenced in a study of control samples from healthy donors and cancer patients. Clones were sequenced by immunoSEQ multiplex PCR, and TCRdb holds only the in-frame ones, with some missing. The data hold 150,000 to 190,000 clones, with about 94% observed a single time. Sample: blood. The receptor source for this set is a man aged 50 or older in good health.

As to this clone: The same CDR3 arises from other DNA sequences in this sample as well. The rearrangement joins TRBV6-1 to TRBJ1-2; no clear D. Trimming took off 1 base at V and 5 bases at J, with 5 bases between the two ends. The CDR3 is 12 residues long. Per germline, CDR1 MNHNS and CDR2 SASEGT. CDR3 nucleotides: TGTGCCAGCAGTGAAGGAGGGTATGGCTACACCTTC. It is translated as CASSEGGYGYTF.

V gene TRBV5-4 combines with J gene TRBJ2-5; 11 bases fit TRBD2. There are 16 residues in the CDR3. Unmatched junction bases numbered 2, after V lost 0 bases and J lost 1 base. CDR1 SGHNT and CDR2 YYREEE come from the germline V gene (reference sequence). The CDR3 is CASSLGGTSGQETQYF. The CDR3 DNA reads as TGTGCCAGCAGCTTGGGCGGGACTAGCGGCCAAGAGACCCAGTACTTC.

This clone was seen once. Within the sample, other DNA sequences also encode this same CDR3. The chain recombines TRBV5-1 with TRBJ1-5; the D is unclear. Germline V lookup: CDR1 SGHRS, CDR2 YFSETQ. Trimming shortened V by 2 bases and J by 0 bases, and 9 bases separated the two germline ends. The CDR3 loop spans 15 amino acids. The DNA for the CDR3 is TGCGCCAGCAGCTTAGAAGGGATTAGCAATCAGCCCCAGCATTTT. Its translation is CASSLEGISNQPQHF.

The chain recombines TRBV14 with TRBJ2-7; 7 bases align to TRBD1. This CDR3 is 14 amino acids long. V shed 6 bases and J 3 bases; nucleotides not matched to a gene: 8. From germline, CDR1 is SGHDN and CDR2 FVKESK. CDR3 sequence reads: CASSPLGQSYEQYF. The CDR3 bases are TGTGCCAGCAGTCCCTTGGGACAGAGCTACGAGCAGTACTTC.

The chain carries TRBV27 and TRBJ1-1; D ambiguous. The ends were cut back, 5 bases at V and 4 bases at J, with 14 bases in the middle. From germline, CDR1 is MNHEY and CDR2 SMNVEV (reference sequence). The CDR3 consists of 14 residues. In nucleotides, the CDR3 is TGTGCCAGCAGTCCTCTTCCGGCCTCCACTGAAGCTTTCTTT. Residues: CASSPLPASTEAFF.

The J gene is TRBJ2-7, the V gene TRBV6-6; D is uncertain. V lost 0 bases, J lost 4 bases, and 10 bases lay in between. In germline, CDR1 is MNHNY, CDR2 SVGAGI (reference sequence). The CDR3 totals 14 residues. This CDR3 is CASSYSSEVYEQYF. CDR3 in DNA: TGTGCCAGCAGTTACTCGAGTGAGGTTTACGAGCAGTACTTC.

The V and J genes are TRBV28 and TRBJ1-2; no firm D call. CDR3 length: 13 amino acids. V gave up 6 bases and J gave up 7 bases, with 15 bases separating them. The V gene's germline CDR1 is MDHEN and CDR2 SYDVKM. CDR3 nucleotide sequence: TGTGCCAGCAGCCTTAACTCCTTCGGTGGCTACACCTTC. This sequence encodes CASSLNSFGGYTF.

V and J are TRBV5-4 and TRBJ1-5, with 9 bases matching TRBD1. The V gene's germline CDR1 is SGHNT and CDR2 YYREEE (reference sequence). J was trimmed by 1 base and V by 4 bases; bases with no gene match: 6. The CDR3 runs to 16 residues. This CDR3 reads CASSLQGAGSNQPQHF. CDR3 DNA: TGTGCCAGCAGCCTACAGGGGGCGGGGAGCAATCAGCCCCAGCATTTT.

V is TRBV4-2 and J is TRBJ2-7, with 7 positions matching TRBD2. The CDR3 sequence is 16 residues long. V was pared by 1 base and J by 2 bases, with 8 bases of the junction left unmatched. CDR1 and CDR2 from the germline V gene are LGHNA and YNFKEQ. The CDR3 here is CASSQGISGFPYEQYF. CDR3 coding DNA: TGTGCCAGCAGCCAAGGTATTAGCGGGTTTCCCTACGAGCAGTACTTC.

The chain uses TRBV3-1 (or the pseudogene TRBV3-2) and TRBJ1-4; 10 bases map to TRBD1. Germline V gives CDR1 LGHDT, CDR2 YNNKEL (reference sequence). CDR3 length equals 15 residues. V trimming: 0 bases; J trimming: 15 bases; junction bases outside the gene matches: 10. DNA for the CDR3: TGTGCCAGCAGCCAAGAGGGTAGGGGGACAGGGGCGATGTTTTTT. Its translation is CASSQEGRGTGAMFF.

The CDR3, as DNA: TGTGCCATCAGTGAGTCGTCATTTGCAACTAATGAAAAACTGTTTTTT. It yields the protein CAISESSFATNEKLFF. This chain uses TRBV10-3 with TRBJ1-4; no firm D call. Germline CDR1 is ENHRY and CDR2 is SYGVKD. V lost 0 bases, J lost 0 bases, and 8 bases lay in between. The CDR3 runs to 16 residues.

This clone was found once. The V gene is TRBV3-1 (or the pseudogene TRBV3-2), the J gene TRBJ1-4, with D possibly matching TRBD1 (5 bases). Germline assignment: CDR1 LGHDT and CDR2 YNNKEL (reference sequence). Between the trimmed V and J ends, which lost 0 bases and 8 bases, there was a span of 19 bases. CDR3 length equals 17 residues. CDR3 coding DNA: TGTGCCAGCAGCCAAGATCGAGGGAGGGGAGCATGGGAAAAACTGTTTTTT. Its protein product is CASSQDRGRGAWEKLFF.

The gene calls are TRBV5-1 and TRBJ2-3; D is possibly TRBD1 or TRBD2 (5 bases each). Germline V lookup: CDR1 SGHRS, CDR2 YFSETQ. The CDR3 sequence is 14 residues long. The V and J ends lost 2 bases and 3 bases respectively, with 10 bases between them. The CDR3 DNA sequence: TGCGCCAGCAGCTTTGGGACCCCTACAGATACGCAGTATTTT. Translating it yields CASSFGTPTDTQYF.

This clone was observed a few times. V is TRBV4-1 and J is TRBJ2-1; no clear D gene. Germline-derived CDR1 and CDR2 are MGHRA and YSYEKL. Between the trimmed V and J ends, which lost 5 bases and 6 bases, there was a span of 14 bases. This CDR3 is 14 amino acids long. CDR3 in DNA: TGCGCCAGCAGCTCCCTATTAGCCCTCAATGAGCAGTTCTTC. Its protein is CASSSLLALNEQFF.

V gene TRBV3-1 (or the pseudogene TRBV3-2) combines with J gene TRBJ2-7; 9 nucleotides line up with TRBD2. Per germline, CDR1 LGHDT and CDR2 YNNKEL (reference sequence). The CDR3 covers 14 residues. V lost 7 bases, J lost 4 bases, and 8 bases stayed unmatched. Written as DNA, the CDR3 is TGTGCCAGCATCCTTAGCGGGAGTCCATACGAGCAGTACTTC. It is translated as CASILSGSPYEQYF.

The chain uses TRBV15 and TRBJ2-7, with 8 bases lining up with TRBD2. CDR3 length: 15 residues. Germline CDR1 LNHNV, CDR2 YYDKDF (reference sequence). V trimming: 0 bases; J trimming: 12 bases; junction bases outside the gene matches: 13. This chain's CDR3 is CATSRDIAGLEGRYF. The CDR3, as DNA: TGTGCCACCAGCAGAGATATAGCGGGACTAGAGGGTCGGTACTTC.

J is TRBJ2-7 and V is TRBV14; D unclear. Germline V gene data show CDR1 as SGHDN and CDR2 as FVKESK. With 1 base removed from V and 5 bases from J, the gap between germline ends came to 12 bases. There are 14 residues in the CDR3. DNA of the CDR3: TGTGCCAGCAGCCAAGTACGCAGCAGCCACGAGCAGTACTTC. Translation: CASSQVRSSHEQYF.

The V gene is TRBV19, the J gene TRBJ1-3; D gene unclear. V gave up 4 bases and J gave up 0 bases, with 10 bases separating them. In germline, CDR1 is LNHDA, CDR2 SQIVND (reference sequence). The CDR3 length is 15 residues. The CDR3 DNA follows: TGTGCCAGTAGTAGCCGGACGCCCTCTGGAAACACCATATATTTT. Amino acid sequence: CASSSRTPSGNTIYF.

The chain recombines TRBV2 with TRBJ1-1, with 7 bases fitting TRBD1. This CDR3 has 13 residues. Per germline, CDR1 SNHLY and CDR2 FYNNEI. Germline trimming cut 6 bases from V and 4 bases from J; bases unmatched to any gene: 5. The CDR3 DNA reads TGTGCCAGCAGAAGGACAGGCCCCACTGAAGCTTTCTTT. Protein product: CASRRTGPTEAFF. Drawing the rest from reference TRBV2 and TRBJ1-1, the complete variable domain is EPEVTQTPSHQVTQMGQEVILRCVPISNHLYFYWYRQILGQKVEFLVSFYNNEISEKSEIFDDQFSVERPDGSNFTLKIRSTKLEDSAMYFCASRRTGPTEAFFGQGTRLTVV.

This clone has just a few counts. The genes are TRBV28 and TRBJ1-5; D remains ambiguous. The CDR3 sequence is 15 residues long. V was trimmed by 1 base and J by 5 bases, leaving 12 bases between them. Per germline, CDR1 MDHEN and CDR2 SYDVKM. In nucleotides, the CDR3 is TGTGCCAGCAGTTTATCCCCGGACCCTGATCAGCCCCAGCATTTT. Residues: CASSLSPDPDQPQHF.

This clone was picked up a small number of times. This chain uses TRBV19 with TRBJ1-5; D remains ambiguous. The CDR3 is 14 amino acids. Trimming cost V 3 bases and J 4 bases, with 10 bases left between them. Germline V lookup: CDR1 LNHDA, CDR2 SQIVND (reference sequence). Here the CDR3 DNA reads TGTGCCAGTAGTATGGCCAGACGGAATCAGCCCCAGCATTTT. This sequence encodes CASSMARRNQPQHF.

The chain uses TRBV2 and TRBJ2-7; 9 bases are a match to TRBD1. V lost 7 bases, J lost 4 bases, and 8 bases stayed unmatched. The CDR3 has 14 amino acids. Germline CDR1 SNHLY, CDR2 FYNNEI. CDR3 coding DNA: TGTGCCAGCAAAGGACAGGGGATTGGGTACGAGCAGTACTTC. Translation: CASKGQGIGYEQYF. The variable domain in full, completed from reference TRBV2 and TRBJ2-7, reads EPEVTQTPSHQVTQMGQEVILRCVPISNHLYFYWYRQILGQKVEFLVSFYNNEISEKSEIFDDQFSVERPDGSNFTLKIRSTKLEDSAMYFCASKGQGIGYEQYFGPGTRLTVT.

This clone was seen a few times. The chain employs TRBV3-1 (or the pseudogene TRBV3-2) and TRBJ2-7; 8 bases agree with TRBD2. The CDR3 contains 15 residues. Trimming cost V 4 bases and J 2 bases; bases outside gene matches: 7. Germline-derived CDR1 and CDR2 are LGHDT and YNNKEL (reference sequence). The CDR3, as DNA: TGTGCCAGCAGCCTCGGAAGTAGCGGGGCCTACGAGCAGTACTTC. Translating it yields CASSLGSSGAYEQYF.

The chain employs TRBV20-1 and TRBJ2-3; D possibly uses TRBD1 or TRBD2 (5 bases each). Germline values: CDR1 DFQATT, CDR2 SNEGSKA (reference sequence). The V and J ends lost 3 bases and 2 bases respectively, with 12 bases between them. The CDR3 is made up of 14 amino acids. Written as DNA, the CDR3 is TGCAGTGCTAGTGGGTCCGGGGCCACAGATACGCAGTATTTT. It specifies CSASGSGATDTQYF.

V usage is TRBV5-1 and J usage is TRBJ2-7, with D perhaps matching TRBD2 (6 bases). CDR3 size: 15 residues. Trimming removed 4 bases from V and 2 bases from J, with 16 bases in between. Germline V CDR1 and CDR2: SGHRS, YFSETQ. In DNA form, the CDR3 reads TGCGCCAGCAGCCAAGGACTACCCCCCGCCTACGAGCAGTACTTC. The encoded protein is CASSQGLPPAYEQYF.

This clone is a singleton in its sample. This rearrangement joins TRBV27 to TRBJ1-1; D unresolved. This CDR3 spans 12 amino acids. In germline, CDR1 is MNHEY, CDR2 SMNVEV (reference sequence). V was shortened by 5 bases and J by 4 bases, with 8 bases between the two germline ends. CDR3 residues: CASSRWGTEAFF. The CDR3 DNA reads TGTGCCAGCAGTAGGTGGGGCACTGAAGCTTTCTTT.

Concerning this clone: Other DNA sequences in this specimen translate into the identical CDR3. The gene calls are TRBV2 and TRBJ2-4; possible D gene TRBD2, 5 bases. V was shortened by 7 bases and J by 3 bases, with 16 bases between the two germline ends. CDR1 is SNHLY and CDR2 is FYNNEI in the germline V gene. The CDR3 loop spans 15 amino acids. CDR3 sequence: CASKRGQRDKNIQYF. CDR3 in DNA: TGTGCCAGCAAACGAGGGCAGAGAGACAAAAACATTCAGTACTTC.

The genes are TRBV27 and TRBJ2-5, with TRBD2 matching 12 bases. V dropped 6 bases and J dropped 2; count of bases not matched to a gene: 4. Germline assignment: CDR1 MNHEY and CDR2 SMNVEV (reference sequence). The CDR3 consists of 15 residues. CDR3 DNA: TGTGCCAGCAGACGGACTAGCGGGGAACAAGAGACCCAGTACTTC. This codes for CASRRTSGEQETQYF.